The present T cell receptor beta chain was sequenced within a study of Ad26.COV2.S vaccination and SARS-CoV-2 variants. For the study at large: Administration of Ad26.COV2.S was intramuscular, either once or twice 56 days apart. Study-wide results and caveats: Ad26.COV2.S recipients had broader spike-specific TCRs (P = 0.0014). From the TCR breadth and depth analyses, total T cell responses may have been underestimated.

Libraries were prepared by immunoSEQ multiplex PCR; TCRdb keeps only in-frame clonotypes and omits some of them. This sample carries about 390,000 clones, around 85% of them seen once, and the ten largest clones take approximately 3.7%. This clone showed up just a few times. Its antigen is unidentified. Treatment: some 20 received Ad26.COV2.S at low or high dose, single or two shots; five or six received placebo; per-sample allocation not given. It was on day 63 after the first vaccine or placebo injection that samples were taken. Donation came from an adult in Boston who was aged 18-55 years. The CDR3 extends over 14 amino acids. V lost 5 bases and J lost 0, with 8 bases in between. Looked up from germline, CDR1 is MNHEY and CDR2 is SVGAGI.

The receptor was isolated from a person between 18 and 65 years old who received the Ad26.COV2.S COVID-19 vaccine or a placebo. Sequences were derived from peripheral blood, sampled in a trial of Ad26.COV2.S vaccine versus placebo. This chain uses TRBV6-5 with TRBJ1-5; TRBD1 might be the D (5 bases). The CDR3 DNA follows: TGTGCCAGCAGTCGACAGTATAGCAATCAGCCCCAGCATTTT. It specifies CASSRQYSNQPQHF.